This T cell receptor (beta chain) was recovered during a study of molecular identifiers for immune sequencing clone quantification. Study-level points and caveats: Identical TCR molecules can share a barcode, and this sharing could underestimate highly expanded clone sizes.

This CDR3 contains 15 residues. Germline lookup yields CDR1 MDHEN and CDR2 SYDVKM. Trimming cost V 4 bases and J 2 bases, with 13 bases left between them. The naive CD8 libraries originated from between 20,000 and 1,000,000 sorted cells and drew on 10%, 30% or 50% RNA. When naive CD8 T cells were sorted, they were gated as CD8+CD4-CCR7+CD45RA+. This clonotype occurred many times. The antigen is unknown. Bulk libraries came from a prior protocol with listed TCR primers. One entry per CDR3 protein, called by TCRdb with MiXCR from the PCR reads. The table lists approximately 680,000 distinct CDR3 sequences, 25% of them singletons, with 0.78% in the top ten.

This TCR was recovered from a human donor in good health. Some libraries in this study had Jurkat cell RNA spiked in. V is TRBV28 and J is TRBJ2-3; no definite D call. Input material: naive CD8+ T cells from blood, with Jurkat cell RNA spiked in. Stated subset: FACS-sorted CD8+CD4-CCR7+CD45RA+ naive T cells. CDR3 loop: CASSSVDPSTDTQYF. The CDR3 bases are TGTGCCAGCAGTTCCGTAGACCCTTCCACAGATACGCAGTATTTT. Combining the CDR3 with reference TRBV28 and TRBJ2-3 gives the whole variable domain DVKVTQSSRYLVKRTGEKVFLECVQDMDHENMFWYRQDPGLGLRLIYFSYDVKMKEKGDIPEGYSVSREKKERFSLILESASTNQTSMYLCASSSVDPSTDTQYFGPGTRLTVL.